These 32 T cell receptor beta chains share one sample of origin, sequenced in a study of CD8 T cells in Susac syndrome. RNA amounts of 0.5 to 1 ug underwent reverse transcription with random hexamers. TCRdb independently ran MiXCR on the immunoSEQ multiplex PCR reads; one entry per CDR3 protein. The profile covers some 450,000 distinct CDR3 sequences, with more than 80% appearing a single time and 0.09% to 0.15% taken by the ten largest. Source material: CD8+ T cells from PBMCs. These receptors were obtained from a human donor with multiple sclerosis.

V and J are TRBV21-1 and TRBJ2-7; the D segment call TRBD1 is taken from the table without a DNA check. TRBV21-1 is described as a pseudogene. The CDR3 consists of 17 residues. CDR3 residues: CASSLPGCRHPPYEQYF. The CDR3 coding sequence is TGTGCCAGCAGCCTACCAGGGTGTCGCCATCCTCCCTACGAGCAGTACTTC.

This sequence joins TRBV12-5 and TRBJ2-7; the D is unclear. The CDR3 totals 12 residues. Germline lookup yields CDR1 LGHNT and CDR2 FRNRAP. V was cut by 4 bases and J by 3 bases, with 7 bases left in between. The CDR3 loop reads CASGSPYYEQYF. The DNA for the CDR3 is TGTGCTAGTGGTTCTCCGTACTACGAGCAGTACTTC.

The CDR3 region is CASTPGRSSQPQHF. In DNA form, the CDR3 reads TGCGCCAGCACCCCGGGACGGAGTTCGCAGCCCCAGCATTTT. The V and J genes are TRBV23-1 and TRBJ1-5; possibly TRBD1 for D (5 bases). TRBV23-1 is annotated as an ORF whose role is uncertain. The V end was cut by 7 bases, the J end by 7 bases, with 17 bases between. This CDR3 spans 14 amino acids.

The rearrangement joins TRBV3-1 to TRBJ2-6; D might be TRBD1 (5 bases). Trimming stripped 4 bases from V and 4 bases from J, with 17 bases between. This CDR3 has 17 residues. The germline CDR1 and CDR2 sequences are LGHDT and YNNKEL (reference sequence). CDR3 residues: CASSPPVGVYGANVLTF. The CDR3 DNA is TGTGCCAGCAGCCCGCCCGTAGGGGTTTACGGGGCCAACGTCCTGACTTTC.

This chain connects TRBV10-3 to TRBJ2-1; 8 bases match TRBD1. The CDR3 has 14 residues. Looked up from germline, CDR1 is ENHRY and CDR2 is SYGVKD. J was trimmed by 8 bases and V by 3 bases; bases with no gene match: 6. CDR3 DNA: TGTGCCATCAGTGACGGACAGGGCTTTGATGAGCAGTTCTTC. Translation gives CAISDGQGFDEQFF.

The chain employs TRBV20-1 and TRBJ2-1; 7 bases line up with TRBD1. Trimming at V came to 6 bases and at J to 0 bases, leaving 8 bases not matched to a gene. The CDR3 is 15 residues long. Germline V gene lookup returns CDR1 DFQATT and CDR2 SNEGSKA (reference sequence). As DNA, the CDR3 is TGCAGTGCCAGCCGGGACAGAAGCTCCTACAATGAGCAGTTCTTC. Amino acids: CSASRDRSSYNEQFF.

The chain uses TRBV27 and TRBJ2-1; the D is unclear. Trimming took 5 bases from V and 5 from J, leaving 10 bases between them. Germline V gene sequence: CDR1 MNHEY, CDR2 SMNVEV (reference sequence). This CDR3 has 13 amino acids. As DNA, the CDR3 is TGTGCCAGCAGTCTAGGACGGCACAATGAGCAGTTCTTC. Protein sequence: CASSLGRHNEQFF.

This chain links TRBV23-1 with TRBJ2-7; 7 nucleotides agree with TRBD2. TRBV23-1 is sorted into the ORF group, with uncertain function. This CDR3 region has 19 residues. Trimming at V came to 4 bases and at J to 0 bases, leaving 18 bases not matched to a gene. The CDR3, as DNA: TGCGCCAGCAGTCCACCCAGGGCGTCTAGCGGAAGTAGCTCCTACGAGCAGTACTTC. Encoded protein: CASSPPRASSGSSSYEQYF.

The chain is built from TRBV10-2 and TRBJ2-6; D is undetermined. CDR3 size: 15 residues. Trimming pared 8 bases from V and 0 bases from J, leaving 11 bases between. Germline-derived CDR1 and CDR2 are WSHSY and SAAADI. The CDR3 DNA reads TGCGCCAGCCAGGCGTGGGACTCTGGGGCCAACGTCCTGACTTTC. This codes for CASQAWDSGANVLTF.

The gene calls are TRBV4-1 and TRBJ2-5; TRBD2 matches at 11 bases. After removal of 0 bases from V and 1 base from J, the junction contained 13 bases not matched to a gene. Per the germline V gene, CDR1 is MGHRA and CDR2 is YSYEKL. This CDR3 has 20 amino acids. CDR3 sequence: CASSQDWPKTSGTLQETQYF. DNA for the CDR3: TGCGCCAGCAGCCAAGATTGGCCCAAGACTAGCGGGACTCTCCAAGAGACCCAGTACTTC.

The chain recombines TRBV10-3 with TRBJ2-1; 11 positions agree with TRBD2. CDR1 and CDR2 from the germline V gene are ENHRY and SYGVKD. With 8 bases clipped from V and 2 bases from J, the junction kept 8 bases outside the gene matches. This CDR3 region has 16 residues. This CDR3 is CAIGLAGGRAYNEQFF. The CDR3 bases are TGTGCCATCGGGCTAGCGGGAGGAAGGGCCTACAATGAGCAGTTCTTC.

A single count supports this clonotype. The V and J genes are TRBV4-1 and TRBJ2-3, with 8 bases aligning to TRBD2. This CDR3 comprises 19 residues. Germline V CDR1 and CDR2: MGHRA, YSYEKL. V dropped 2 bases and J dropped 4; count of bases not matched to a gene: 17. The CDR3 is CASSQLGGASYPIPDTQYF. The CDR3 DNA sequence: TGCGCCAGCAGCCAACTCGGGGGGGCATCCTATCCAATTCCAGATACGCAGTATTTT.

The chain uses TRBV4-1 and TRBJ2-7; no definite D call. The germline V gene has CDR1 MGHRA and CDR2 YSYEKL. The CDR3 sequence is 11 residues long. Trimming left V 3 bases short and J 7 bases short, with 7 bases between. The chain's CDR3 is CASSHTEEQYF. CDR3 in DNA: TGCGCCAGCAGCCATACAGAGGAGCAGTACTTC.

The chain uses TRBV20-1 and TRBJ1-1; weak D call: TRBD1 (6 bases). The V end was cut by 2 bases, the J end by 8 bases, with 15 bases between. Looked up from germline, CDR1 is DFQATT and CDR2 is SNEGSKA (reference sequence). CDR3 length: 13 amino acids. The CDR3, as DNA: TGCAGTGCTAGACACCGGGACAAAATAGAAGCTTTCTTT. Amino acids: CSARHRDKIEAFF.

V is TRBV7-9 and J is TRBJ2-3; maybe TRBD2 (6 bases). The V end was cut by 10 bases, the J end by 3 bases, with 20 bases between. Germline values: CDR1 SEHNR, CDR2 FQNEAQ (reference sequence). The CDR3 extends over 15 amino acids. In DNA form, the CDR3 reads TGTGCCATCCTCAAGCGGGCTAGTACTACAGATACGCAGTATTTT. It codes for CAILKRASTTDTQYF.

The chain is built from TRBV30 and TRBJ1-1; D is unresolved. Germline values: CDR1 GTSNPN, CDR2 SVGIG (reference sequence). V dropped 2 bases and J dropped 5 bases, with 12 bases sitting between them. CDR3 length equals 13 residues. CDR3 coding DNA: TGTGCCTGGAGTTGGGGATCAAGGACTGAAGCTTTCTTT. Translating gives CAWSWGSRTEAFF.

The chain links TRBV4-3 to TRBJ2-1; D possibly uses TRBD1 or TRBD2 (5 bases each). With 5 bases removed from V and 7 bases from J, the gap between germline ends came to 21 bases. CDR3 length equals 16 residues. CDR1 and CDR2 from the germline V gene are LGHNA and YSLEER. CDR3 DNA sequence: TGCGCCAGCAGCTCGTTTAGGGACCTGGGATGGAATGAGCAGTTCTTC. It yields the protein CASSSFRDLGWNEQFF.

The V gene is TRBV19, the J gene TRBJ1-5; 8 bases fit TRBD1. There are 12 residues in the CDR3. The germline V gene encodes CDR1 LNHDA and CDR2 SQIVND (reference sequence). With V trimmed by 10 bases and J by 4 bases, 3 bases remained unmatched. CDR3 sequence: CANRQGNQPQHF. The CDR3, as DNA: TGTGCCAACCGACAGGGGAATCAGCCCCAGCATTTT. Variable domain in full (rest from reference TRBV19 and TRBJ1-5): DGGITQSPKYLFRKEGQNVTLSCEQNLNHDAMYWYRQDPGQGLRLIYYSQIVNDFQKGDIAEGYSVSREKKESFPLTVTSAQKNPTAFYLCANRQGNQPQHFGDGTRLSIL.

The DNA for the CDR3 is TGTGCCAGCAGTGGCGTCTCCCTCGAGCAGTACTTC. Translation: CASSGVSLEQYF. The V call is TRBV25-1, the J call TRBJ2-7; D ambiguous. Germline V lookup: CDR1 MGHDK, CDR2 SYGVNS. V was shortened by 4 bases and J by 6 bases, with 10 bases between the two germline ends. This CDR3 is 12 amino acids long.

V is TRBV5-6 and J is TRBJ2-3; 10 nucleotides agree with TRBD2. Germline V gene lookup returns CDR1 SGHDT and CDR2 YYEEEE. The CDR3 is made up of 18 amino acids. The junction had 10 bases not matched to a gene; V was cut back by 2 bases and J by 1 base. DNA for the CDR3: TGTGCCAGCAGCTTAGCGACCGCCGGGACTAGCGGCACAGATACGCAGTATTTT. Translating gives CASSLATAGTSGTDTQYF.

The DNA of the CDR3 is TGTGCCAGCAGCTTAGCGGTAGTCGTGGGGGGACAAGAGACCCAGTACTTC. Its protein product is CASSLAVVVGGQETQYF. This rearrangement joins TRBV7-6 to TRBJ2-5, with TRBD2 as a possible D gene (6 bases). This CDR3 spans 17 amino acids. CDR1 and CDR2 from the germline V gene are SGHVS and FNYEAQ. V shed 0 bases and J shed 2 bases, with 16 bases lying between them. Full variable domain (missing parts from reference TRBV7-6 and TRBJ2-5): GAGVSQSPRYKVTKRGQDVALRCDPISGHVSLYWYRQALGQGPEFLTYFNYEAQQDKSGLPNDRFSAERPEGSISTLTIQRTEQRDSAMYRCASSLAVVVGGQETQYFGPGTRLLVL.

The J gene is TRBJ1-1, the V gene TRBV7-2; possible D gene TRBD1, 6 bases. CDR1 SGHTA and CDR2 FQGNSA come from the germline V gene. Trimming shortened V by 9 bases and J by 0 bases, and 11 bases separated the two germline ends. The CDR3 covers 13 residues. CDR3 in DNA: TGTGCCAGAAAGGACAGCATGAACACTGAAGCTTTCTTT. Protein product: CARKDSMNTEAFF.

This rearrangement joins TRBV20-1 to TRBJ1-1; D uncertain. This CDR3 is built from 16 residues. Per germline, CDR1 DFQATT and CDR2 SNEGSKA (reference sequence). V lost 0 bases, J lost 1 base, and 15 bases lay in between. The CDR3 bases are TGCAGTGCTAGAGATCTAGTGGCCCGATCGAACACTGAAGCTTTCTTT. It codes for CSARDLVARSNTEAFF.

This CDR3 reads CAWSVVGVEQFF. As DNA, the CDR3 is TGTGCCTGGAGTGTTGTTGGGGTTGAGCAGTTCTTC. The chain recombines TRBV30 with TRBJ2-1; unclear D gene. Between the trimmed V and J ends, which lost 0 bases and 9 bases, there was a span of 9 bases. Per germline, CDR1 GTSNPN and CDR2 SVGIG (reference sequence). This CDR3 has 12 residues. The variable domain in full, completed from reference TRBV30 and TRBJ2-1, reads SQTIHQWPATLVQPVGSPLSLECTVEGTSNPNLYWYRQAAGRGLQLLFYSVGIGQISSEVPQNLSASRPQDRQFILSSKKLLLSDSGFYLCAWSVVGVEQFFGPGTRLTVL.

The rearrangement joins TRBV27 to TRBJ2-1; D unresolved. There are 16 residues in the CDR3. V dropped 3 bases and J dropped 0 bases, with 12 bases sitting between them. Germline CDR1 reads MNHEY; CDR2 reads SMNVEV (reference sequence). The CDR3 bases are TGTGCCAGCAGTTTGGAAAGCTTGAGCTCCTACAATGAGCAGTTCTTC. Translating gives CASSLESLSSYNEQFF.

V and J are TRBV27 and TRBJ2-2, with 7 bases lining up with TRBD2. Germline loops: CDR1 MNHEY, CDR2 SMNVEV (reference sequence). The CDR3 length is 16 residues. V was pared by 2 bases and J by 4 bases, with 7 bases of the junction left unmatched. In DNA, the CDR3 is TGTGCCAGCAGTTTAGAGGCTAGCGGAGGCACCGGGGAGCTGTTTTTT. It yields the protein CASSLEASGGTGELFF.

V usage is TRBV27 and J usage is TRBJ1-5; D is unresolved. CDR3 length: 13 amino acids. Germline CDR1 is MNHEY and CDR2 is SMNVEV (reference sequence). V was trimmed by 5 bases and J by 9 bases, leaving 14 bases between them. CDR3 in DNA: TGTGCCAGCAGTCTGGCCCTAACCGCGCCCCAGCATTTT. This encodes CASSLALTAPQHF.

The chain uses TRBV27 and TRBJ1-2, with D tentatively TRBD1 (6 bases). The germline CDR1 and CDR2 sequences are MNHEY and SMNVEV (reference sequence). CDR3 length equals 15 residues. The ends were cut back, 2 bases at V and 4 bases at J, with 14 bases in the middle. The CDR3, as DNA: TGTGCCAGCAGTTTAAGGGCAGGGGAAGCCTATGGCTACACCTTC. This encodes CASSLRAGEAYGYTF.

This chain joins TRBV30 and TRBJ2-7, with D perhaps TRBD1 (5 bases). The germline V gene encodes CDR1 GTSNPN and CDR2 SVGIG (reference sequence). This CDR3 spans 17 amino acids. The ends were cut back, 4 bases at V and 7 bases at J, with 29 bases in the middle. The CDR3 DNA is TGTGCCTGGATAGAGGTACGTTCAGGGTTCCTAGGACGAGAGCAGTACTTC. It is translated as CAWIEVRSGFLGREQYF.

V usage is TRBV5-1 and J usage is TRBJ2-1; 9 bases line up with TRBD1. The V gene's germline CDR1 is SGHRS and CDR2 YFSETQ. V was pared by 1 base and J by 3 bases, with 2 bases of the junction left unmatched. The CDR3 consists of 15 residues. This CDR3 reads CASSLWTGDYNEQFF. DNA of the CDR3: TGCGCCAGCAGCTTGTGGACAGGGGACTACAATGAGCAGTTCTTC.

CDR3 residues: CASSVTGDPLGAFF. As DNA, the CDR3 is TGTGCCAGCAGCGTTACCGGGGACCCCCTGGGAGCTTTCTTT. The J gene is TRBJ1-1, the V gene TRBV9, with TRBD1 as a possible D gene (5 bases). The V and J ends lost 2 bases and 10 bases respectively, with 18 bases between them. Germline CDR1 is SGDLS and CDR2 is YYNGEE. CDR3 length equals 14 residues. The full variable domain, completed using reference TRBV9 and TRBJ1-1, is DSGVTQTPKHLITATGQRVTLRCSPRSGDLSVYWYQQSLDQGLQFLIQYYNGEERAKGNILERFSAQQFPDLHSELNLSSLELGDSALYFCASSVTGDPLGAFFGQGTRLTVV.

This clonotype was seen once. This chain connects TRBV18 to TRBJ2-7, with unresolved D. CDR1 KGHSH and CDR2 LQKENI come from the germline V gene. The CDR3 spans 13 residues. V shed 5 bases and J shed 3 bases, with 11 bases lying between them. The chain's CDR3 is CASSSDLNYEQYF. CDR3 coding DNA: TGTGCCAGCTCATCCGACTTAAACTACGAGCAGTACTTC.